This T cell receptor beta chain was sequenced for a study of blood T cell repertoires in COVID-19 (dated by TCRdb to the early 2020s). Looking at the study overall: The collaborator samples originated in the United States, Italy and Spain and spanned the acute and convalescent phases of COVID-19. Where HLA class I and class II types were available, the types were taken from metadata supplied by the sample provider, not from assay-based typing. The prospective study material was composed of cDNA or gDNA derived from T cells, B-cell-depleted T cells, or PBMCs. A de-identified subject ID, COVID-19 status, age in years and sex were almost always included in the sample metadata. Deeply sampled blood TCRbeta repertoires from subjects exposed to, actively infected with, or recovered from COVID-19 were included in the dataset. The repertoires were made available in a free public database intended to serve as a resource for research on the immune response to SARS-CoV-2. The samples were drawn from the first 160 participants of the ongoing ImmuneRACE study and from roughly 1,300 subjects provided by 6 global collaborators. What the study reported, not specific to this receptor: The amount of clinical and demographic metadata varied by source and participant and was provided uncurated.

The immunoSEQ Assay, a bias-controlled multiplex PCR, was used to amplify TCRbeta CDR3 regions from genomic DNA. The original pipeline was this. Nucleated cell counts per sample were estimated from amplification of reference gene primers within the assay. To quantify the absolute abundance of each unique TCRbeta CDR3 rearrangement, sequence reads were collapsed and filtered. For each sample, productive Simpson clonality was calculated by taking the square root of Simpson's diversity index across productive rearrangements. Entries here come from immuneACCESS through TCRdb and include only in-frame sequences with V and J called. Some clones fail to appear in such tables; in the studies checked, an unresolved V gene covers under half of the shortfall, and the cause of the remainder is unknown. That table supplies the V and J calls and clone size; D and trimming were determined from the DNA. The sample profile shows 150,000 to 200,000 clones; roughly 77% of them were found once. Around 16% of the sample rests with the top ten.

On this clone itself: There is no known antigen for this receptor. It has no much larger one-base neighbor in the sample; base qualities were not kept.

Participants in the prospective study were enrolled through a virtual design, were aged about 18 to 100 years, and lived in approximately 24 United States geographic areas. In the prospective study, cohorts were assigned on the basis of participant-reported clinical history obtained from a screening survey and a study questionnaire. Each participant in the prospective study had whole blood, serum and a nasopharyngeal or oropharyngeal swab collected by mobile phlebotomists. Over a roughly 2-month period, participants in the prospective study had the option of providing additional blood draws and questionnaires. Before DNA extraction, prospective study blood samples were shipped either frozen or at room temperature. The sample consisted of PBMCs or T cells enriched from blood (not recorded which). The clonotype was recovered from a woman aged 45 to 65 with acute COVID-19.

The sequenced DNA is TGTGCCAGCAGTTTGGGAGGGATGAGCGAGCGGGGCTACACCTTC. Protein translation: CASSLGGMSERGYTF. The chain is encoded by TRBV28 joined to TRBJ1-2, with the identity of the D gene unclear. Reading the germline V gene gives CDR1 MDHEN and CDR2 SYDVKM. The CDR3 spans 15 residues, from the cysteine through the phenylalanine. The sequence is cut down to CDR3 DNA, 45 bases in frame from base 1. V is reduced by 3 bases and J by 8 bases, leaving a spacing of 19 bases between them.